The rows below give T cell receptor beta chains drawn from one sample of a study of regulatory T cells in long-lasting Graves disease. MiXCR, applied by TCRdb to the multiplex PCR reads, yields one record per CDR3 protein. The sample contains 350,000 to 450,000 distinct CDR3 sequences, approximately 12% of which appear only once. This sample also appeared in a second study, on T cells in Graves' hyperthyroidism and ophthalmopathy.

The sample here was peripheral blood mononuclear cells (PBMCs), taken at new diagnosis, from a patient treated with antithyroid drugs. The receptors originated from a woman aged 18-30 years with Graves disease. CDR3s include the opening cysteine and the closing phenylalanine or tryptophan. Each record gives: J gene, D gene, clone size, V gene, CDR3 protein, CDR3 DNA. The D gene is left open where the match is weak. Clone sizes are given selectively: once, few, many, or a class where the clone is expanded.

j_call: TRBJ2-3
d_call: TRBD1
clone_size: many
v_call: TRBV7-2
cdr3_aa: CASSLLTGGTASTDTQYF
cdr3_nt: TGTGCCAGCAGCTTATTAACAGGGGGCACCGCTAGCACAGATACGCAGTATTTT

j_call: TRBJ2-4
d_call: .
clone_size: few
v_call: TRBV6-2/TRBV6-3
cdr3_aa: CASSYGAQGPKNIQYF
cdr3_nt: TGTGCCAGCAGTTACGGTGCACAGGGCCCCAAAAACATTCAGTACTTC

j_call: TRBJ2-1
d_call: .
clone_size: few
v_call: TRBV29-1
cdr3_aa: CSVVTSNEQFF
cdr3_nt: TGCAGCGTTGTGACTAGCAATGAGCAGTTCTTC

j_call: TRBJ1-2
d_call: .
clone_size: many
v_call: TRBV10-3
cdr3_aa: CAISESNLLASGRGGYTF
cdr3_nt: TGTGCCATCAGTGAGTCGAATCTATTGGCCTCCGGGAGAGGTGGCTACACCTTC

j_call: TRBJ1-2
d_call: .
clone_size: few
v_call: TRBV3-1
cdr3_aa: CASSQGPERDYGYTF
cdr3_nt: TGTGCCAGCAGCCAAGGGCCAGAGAGGGACTATGGCTACACCTTC

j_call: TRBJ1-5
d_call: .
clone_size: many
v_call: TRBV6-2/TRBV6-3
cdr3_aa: CASSYPRGKHPANQPQHF
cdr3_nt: TGTGCCAGCAGTTACCCCAGGGGAAAGCACCCGGCCAATCAGCCCCAGCATTTT

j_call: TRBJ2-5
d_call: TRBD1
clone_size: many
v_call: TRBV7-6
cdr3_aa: CASSSGQKYQETQYF
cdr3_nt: TGTGCCAGCAGCTCGGGACAGAAGTACCAAGAGACCCAGTACTTC

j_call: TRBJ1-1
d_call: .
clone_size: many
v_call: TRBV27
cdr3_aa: CASSLAGPNTEAFF
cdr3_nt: TGTGCCAGCAGTTTGGCAGGTCCGAACACTGAAGCTTTCTTT

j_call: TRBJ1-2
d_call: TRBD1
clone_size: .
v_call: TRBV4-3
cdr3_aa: CASSQELGQELYGYTF
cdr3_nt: TGCGCCAGCAGCCAAGAATTGGGACAGGAACTCTATGGCTACACCTTC

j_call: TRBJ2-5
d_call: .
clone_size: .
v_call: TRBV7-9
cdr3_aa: CASSLGAISIQETQYF
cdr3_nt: TGTGCCAGCAGCTTGGGGGCCATTTCAATACAAGAGACCCAGTACTTC

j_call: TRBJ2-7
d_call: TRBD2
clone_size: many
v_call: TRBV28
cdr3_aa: CASSLRLAGDGGYEQYF
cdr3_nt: TGTGCCAGCAGTCTAAGACTAGCGGGAGATGGCGGCTACGAGCAGTACTTC

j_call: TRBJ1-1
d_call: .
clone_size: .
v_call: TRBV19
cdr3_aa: CASIRAEGTEAFF
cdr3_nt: TGTGCCAGTATAAGGGCAGAGGGCACTGAAGCTTTCTTT

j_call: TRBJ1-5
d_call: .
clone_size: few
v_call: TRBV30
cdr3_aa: CAWSGQVDQPQHF
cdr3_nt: TGTGCCTGGAGTGGACAGGTTGATCAGCCCCAGCATTTT

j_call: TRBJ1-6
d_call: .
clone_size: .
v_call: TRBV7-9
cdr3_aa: CASSRPAPRTALHF
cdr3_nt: TGTGCCAGCAGCCGGCCGGCCCCCCGTACGGCCCTCCACTTT

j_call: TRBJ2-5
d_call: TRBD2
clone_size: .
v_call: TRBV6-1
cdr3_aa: CASQRSGRRGQETQYF
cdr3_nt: TGTGCCAGCCAACGTAGCGGGAGAAGAGGGCAAGAGACCCAGTACTTC

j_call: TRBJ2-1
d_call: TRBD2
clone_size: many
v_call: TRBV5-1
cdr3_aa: CASSSTTSGSDEQFF
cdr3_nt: TGCGCCAGCAGCTCAACGACTAGCGGGAGCGACGAGCAGTTCTTC

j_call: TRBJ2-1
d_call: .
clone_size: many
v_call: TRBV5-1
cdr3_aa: CASSSSLGYASSYNEQFF
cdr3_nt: TGCGCCAGCAGCTCCTCACTAGGCTACGCTAGCTCCTACAATGAGCAGTTCTTC

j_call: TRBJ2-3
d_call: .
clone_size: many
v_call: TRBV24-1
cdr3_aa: CATSDNVYGGTDTQYF
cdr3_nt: TGTGCCACCAGTGACAATGTCTATGGGGGGACAGATACGCAGTATTTT

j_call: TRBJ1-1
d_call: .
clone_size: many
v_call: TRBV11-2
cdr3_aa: CASSLERVSEAFF
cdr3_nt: TGTGCCAGCAGCTTAGAAAGGGTATCTGAAGCTTTCTTT

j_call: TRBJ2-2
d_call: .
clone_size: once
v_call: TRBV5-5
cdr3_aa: CASSFSVGGTGELFF
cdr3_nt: TGTGCCAGCAGCTTTTCCGTTGGGGGCACCGGGGAGCTGTTTTTT

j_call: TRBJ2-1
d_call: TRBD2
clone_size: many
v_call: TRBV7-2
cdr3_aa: CASSLVSGNVDEQFF
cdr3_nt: TGTGCCAGCAGCTTGGTGAGCGGGAATGTAGATGAGCAGTTCTTC

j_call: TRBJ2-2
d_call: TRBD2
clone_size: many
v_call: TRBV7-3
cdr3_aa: CASSLSASGGTGELFF
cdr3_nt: TGTGCCAGCAGCTTAAGCGCTAGCGGGGGGACCGGGGAGCTGTTTTTT

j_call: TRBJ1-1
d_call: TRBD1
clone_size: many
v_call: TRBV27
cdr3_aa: CASSTRGPGTEAFF
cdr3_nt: TGTGCCAGCAGTACCAGGGGGCCGGGAACTGAAGCTTTCTTT

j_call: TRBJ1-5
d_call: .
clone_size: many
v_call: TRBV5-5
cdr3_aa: CASSPPKGPQHF
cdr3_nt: TGTGCCAGCAGCCCCCCAAAGGGGCCCCAGCATTTT

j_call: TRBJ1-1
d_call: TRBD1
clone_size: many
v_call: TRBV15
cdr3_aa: CATSGGTGEAVNTEAFF
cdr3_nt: TGTGCCACCAGCGGCGGGACAGGGGAGGCCGTGAACACTGAAGCTTTCTTT

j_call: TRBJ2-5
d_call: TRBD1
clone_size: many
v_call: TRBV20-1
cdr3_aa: CSARMTGGRETQYF
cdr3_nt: TGCAGTGCTAGGATGACAGGGGGCAGGGAGACCCAGTACTTC

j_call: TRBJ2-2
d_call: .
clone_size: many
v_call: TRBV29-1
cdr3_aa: CSVTGNGELFF
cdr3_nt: TGCAGCGTTACAGGGAACGGGGAGCTGTTTTTT

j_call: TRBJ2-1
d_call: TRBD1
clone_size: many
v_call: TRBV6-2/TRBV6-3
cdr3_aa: CASSYWTGYNEQFF
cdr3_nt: TGTGCCAGCAGTTATTGGACAGGCTACAATGAGCAGTTCTTC

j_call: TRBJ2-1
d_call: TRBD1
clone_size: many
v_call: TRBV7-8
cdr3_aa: CASSPTGTGTDNEQFF
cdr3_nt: TGTGCCAGCAGCCCCACCGGGACAGGGACTGACAATGAGCAGTTCTTC

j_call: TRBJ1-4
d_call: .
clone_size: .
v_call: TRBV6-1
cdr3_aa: CASRAGQIEQYFGPGQGGEKLFF
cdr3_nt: .

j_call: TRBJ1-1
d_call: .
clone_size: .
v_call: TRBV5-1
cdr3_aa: CASSVSVQNMNTEAFF
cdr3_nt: TGCGCCAGCAGTGTGAGCGTACAGAACATGAACACTGAAGCTTTCTTT

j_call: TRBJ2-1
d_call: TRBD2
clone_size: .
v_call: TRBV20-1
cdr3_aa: CSARGPFGGGGEQFF
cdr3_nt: TGCAGTGCTAGAGGACCTTTCGGGGGGGGCGGTGAGCAGTTCTTC

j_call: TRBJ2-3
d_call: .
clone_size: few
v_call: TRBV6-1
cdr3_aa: CASRKTGRETQYF
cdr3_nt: TGTGCCAGCAGAAAGACCGGACGAGAGACGCAGTATTTT

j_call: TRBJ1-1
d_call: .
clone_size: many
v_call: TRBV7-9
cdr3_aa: CASSFIGAEAFF
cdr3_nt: TGTGCCAGCAGCTTCATTGGGGCTGAAGCTTTCTTT

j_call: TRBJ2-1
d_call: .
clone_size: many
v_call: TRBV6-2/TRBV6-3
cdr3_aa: CASGTGTRLGEQFF
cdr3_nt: TGTGCCAGCGGAACCGGGACTCGCTTGGGTGAGCAGTTCTTC

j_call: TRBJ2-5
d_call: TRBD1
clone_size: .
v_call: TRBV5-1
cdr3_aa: CASSPDRGKETQYF
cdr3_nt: TGCGCCAGCAGCCCGGACAGGGGCAAAGAGACCCAGTACTTC

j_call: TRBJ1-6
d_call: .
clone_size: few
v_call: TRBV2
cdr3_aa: CASIGHRTYNSPLHF
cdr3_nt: TGTGCCAGCATCGGACACCGGACCTATAATTCACCCCTCCACTTT

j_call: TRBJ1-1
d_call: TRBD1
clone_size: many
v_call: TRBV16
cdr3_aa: CASSHPTGPEAFF
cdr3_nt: TGTGCCAGCAGCCACCCGACAGGGCCTGAAGCTTTCTTT

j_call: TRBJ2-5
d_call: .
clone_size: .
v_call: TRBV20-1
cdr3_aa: CSAPDLGQETQYF
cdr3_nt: TGCAGTGCTCCCGACCTCGGGCAGGAGACCCAGTACTTC

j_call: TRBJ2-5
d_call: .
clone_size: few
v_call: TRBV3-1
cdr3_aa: CASSQGEFLETQYF
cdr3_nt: TGTGCCAGCAGCCAAGGGGAATTCCTAGAGACCCAGTACTTC

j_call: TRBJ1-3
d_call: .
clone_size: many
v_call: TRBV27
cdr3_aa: CASSPLRLGGNTIYF
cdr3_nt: TGTGCCAGCAGTCCCCTAAGGCTCGGTGGAAACACCATATATTTT

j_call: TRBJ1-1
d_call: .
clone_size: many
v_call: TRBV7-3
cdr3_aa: CASSLGGSTEAFF
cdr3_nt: TGTGCCAGCAGCTTAGGCGGGAGCACTGAAGCTTTCTTT

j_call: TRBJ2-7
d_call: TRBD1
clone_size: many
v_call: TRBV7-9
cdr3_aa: CASSTGQGANEQYF
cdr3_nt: TGTGCCAGCAGTACGGGACAGGGGGCGAACGAGCAGTACTTC

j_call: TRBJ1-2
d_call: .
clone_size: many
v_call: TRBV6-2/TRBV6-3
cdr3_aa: CATLNRDRSYYGYTF
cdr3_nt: TGTGCCACCCTGAACCGGGACCGGAGCTATTATGGCTACACCTTC

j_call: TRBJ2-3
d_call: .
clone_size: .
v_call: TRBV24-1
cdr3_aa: CATRPPNTDTQYF
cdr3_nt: TGTGCCACCAGACCCCCCAATACAGATACGCAGTATTTT

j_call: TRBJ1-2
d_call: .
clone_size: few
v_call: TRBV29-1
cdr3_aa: CSVEKSARLRYGYTF
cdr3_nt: TGCAGCGTTGAAAAATCGGCCAGGTTACGGTATGGCTACACCTTC

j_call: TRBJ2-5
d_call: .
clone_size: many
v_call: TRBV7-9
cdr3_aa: CASSLTRGPETQYF
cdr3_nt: TGTGCCAGCAGCCTAACCAGGGGCCCGGAGACCCAGTACTTC

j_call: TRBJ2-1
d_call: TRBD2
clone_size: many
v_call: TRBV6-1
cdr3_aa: CASGLAGNEQFF
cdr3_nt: TGTGCCAGCGGACTAGCGGGGAATGAGCAGTTCTTC